Listed below are T cell receptor beta chains from one sample, sequenced in a study of cytomegalovirus exposure and HLA in healthy donors. Sequenced by immunoSEQ multiplex PCR; TCRdb stores in-frame clones only, minus some. The sample carries some 85,000 clones, approximately 84% recorded once. Sequences were obtained from PBMCs. The origin of the receptors is a man younger than 35 in good health and CMV-seronegative. Each CDR3 is given with its conserved first and last residue. The order of the fields is V gene, clone size, CDR3 protein. Rows may omit the clone size; those that give it use once, few, many or a size class.

TRBV25-1 | - | CASTRGGVMNTEAFF
TRBV6-5 | - | CASSWSGGPGEQYF
TRBV15 | - | CATSRGRTGVRTDTQYF
TRBV5-1 | - | CASSRGTSGKLYEQYF
TRBV18 | - | CASSPPPGTGKYF
TRBV9 | - | CASSVQGLSYNEQFF
TRBV10-1 | - | CASSESGTSGSNEQFF
TRBV28 | - | CASRETSGGSYEQYF
TRBV11-1 | once | CASSRPGTPLAQYF
TRBV29-1 | few | CSVDGVVAWDRGEETQYF
TRBV2 | once | CASSEGVAGELETQYF
TRBV19 | - | CASSLEVTGPTEAFF
TRBV6-1 | - | CASTRQGYNEQFF
TRBV19 | - | CASNPTGVGTEAFF
TRBV18 | - | CASSPDRTNTEAFF
TRBV18 | - | CASSRAQGGGTEAFF
TRBV9 | - | CASSVTSGSSEQYF
TRBV29-1 | - | CSGGQGYNEQFF
TRBV5-1 | - | CASSLGSDQGTYEQYF
TRBV9 | - | CASSVGDRANTEAFF
TRBV5-6 | few | CASSPPGAGTGRGYTF
TRBV6-6 | - | CASSLDSTQHF
TRBV11-2 | - | CASSLALGRGNGYTF
TRBV6-5 | few | CASSYGSYYGYTF
TRBV2 | - | CASTLRTEAFF
TRBV30 | few | CAWSVMWLAGGGGEQFF
TRBV6-1 | - | CASSIQTGRGDPQHF
TRBV29-1 | - | CSVGQGSATNEKLFF
TRBV6-5 | - | CASRGTGRYEQYF
TRBV28 | once | CASEVPSTRDGYTF
TRBV30 | - | CAWSGLRDEQYF
TRBV2 | - | CASSDWGLAGVSETQYF
TRBV29-1 | - | CSVSGPRTGKRTYNEQFF
TRBV7-3 | - | CASSPEGVGETQYF
TRBV30 | - | CAWSMGRGNQPQHF
TRBV5-1 | - | CASSVDRVQNSPLHF
TRBV19 | - | CASIAWGGAFF
TRBV28 | - | CAYGNLSGNTIYF
TRBV6-6 | once | CASSYQGTDEQFF
TRBV25-1 | - | CASSRQASTDTQYF
TRBV5-5 | - | CASSLGQGIGNQPQHF
TRBV7-9 | - | CASSSDGQGGSPLHF
TRBV27 | - | CASSFPSGRPYNEQFF
TRBV2 | once | CASSGRGFNYGYTF
TRBV29-1 | - | CSAELAGDEDTQYF
TRBV19 | - | CASSSREGQGAYGYTF
TRBV5-4 | - | CASSHGQGRYEQYF